The present T cell receptor (beta chain) was sequenced within a study of identical twins (dated by TCRdb to 2015 to 2016). Regarding the research as a whole: TCR alpha and beta repertoires from monozygotic twins, unrelated adults of various ages and cord blood were deep-sequenced to test whether fetal clonotypes persist. To rule out contamination, the twin experiments were replicated at different times with different library preparation protocols.

Only healthy Caucasian donors were included. The twin cohort comprised three pairs of female monozygotic twins, all aged roughly 18 to 29 years. CD4+ and CD8+ T cell populations were isolated with positive isolation kits from Invitrogen. CDR1 and CDR2, looked up from the germline V gene, are SGDLS and YYNGEE. The trim is 3 bases for V and 3 bases for J, with a gap of 12 bases between the germline ends. Including cysteine and phenylalanine, the CDR3 has 14 amino acids. Just CDR3 DNA is preserved here, 42 bases in frame from base 1. This clonotype was recorded many times. The specificity of this receptor is unknown. No qualities accompany the bases; no much larger clone lies one base away. Library preparation employed 5' RACE. TCRdb shows the sequencer as Illumina HiSeq 2000. A universal primer binding site was introduced by template switching, and a unique molecular identifier was present in the final cDNA, enabling accurate counting of TCR cDNA molecules. First-strand cDNA for TCR alpha and beta chains was synthesized from specific primers in the conserved constant-segment region. To control for contamination, every cDNA library carried two barcodes: a SMART-Mk sample barcode plus Illumina barcodes. TruSeq adapter sequences and Illumina sample barcodes were added in two successive PCR steps. Sequencing of the TCR alpha and beta cDNA libraries was done on the Illumina HiSeq platform using custom primers. In the authors' own workflow: MiGEC processed the raw reads to extract unique molecular identifiers, while MiXCR was used to determine the CDR3 positions. Recombination models were inferred per individual with the repgenHMM and IGoR tools using an EM algorithm. The tcR package in R was used for shared clonotype analysis, with sharing normalized by the product of cloneset sizes. Out-of-frame nonproductive sequences were analyzed to study raw recombination free of thymic and clonal selection effects. TCRdb ran its own pipeline on the public reads, namely fastp trimming at Q25 and MiXCR clone calling, and kept in-frame beta chains. Entries that share a CDR3 protein sequence are merged under the most common genes and DNA. TCRdb, not the original authors, processed these V and J calls. For this sample there are a few hundred thousand distinct CDR3 sequences; roughly 8% appear just once. The biggest ten clones account for 2.5% to 3.5% of the sample.

What the work shows at the level of the full study, not this receptor alone: Recombination models systematically underestimated out-of-frame TCR alpha sharing in monozygotic twins but agreed with sharing between unrelated individuals. Because the same donors could not be followed over many years, the conclusions relied on cross-sectional statistical analysis. Excess twin sharing in beta out-of-frame sequences was weaker because fewer shared sequences lowered the signal-to-noise ratio. Compared with coincidental sharing between unrelated individuals, out-of-frame TCR alpha sequences shared between twins had an excess of sequences with low generation probability. Fewer insertions were carried by abundant cord blood beta clonotypes; a weaker similar trend was observed in young adult naive repertoires, while no such trend was observed in memory repertoires. Zero-insertion analyses could be partly confounded by invariant T cells such as MAIT and iNKT, though diverse VJ usage argued against such confounding for most clonotypes.

These data are also associated with another study on yellow fever vaccine responses in identical twins. The other study reports the following: According to the authors, the vaccine-induced T cell response in identical twins seemed to be partly convergent and partly specific to each individual. In identical twins, the study followed T cell clones that responded to the vaccine with precision.

The clonotype comes from a woman between 18 and 29 years old in good health. Recombination linked TRBV9 to TRBJ1-1; the D gene is perhaps TRBD1, from 5 matching bases. The sequenced sample consisted of CD8+ T cells sorted from blood. The CDR3 has the sequence CASSEYSGDTEAFF. In nucleotides, the sequence is TGTGCCAGCAGCGAGTACTCGGGGGACACTGAAGCTTTCTTT.